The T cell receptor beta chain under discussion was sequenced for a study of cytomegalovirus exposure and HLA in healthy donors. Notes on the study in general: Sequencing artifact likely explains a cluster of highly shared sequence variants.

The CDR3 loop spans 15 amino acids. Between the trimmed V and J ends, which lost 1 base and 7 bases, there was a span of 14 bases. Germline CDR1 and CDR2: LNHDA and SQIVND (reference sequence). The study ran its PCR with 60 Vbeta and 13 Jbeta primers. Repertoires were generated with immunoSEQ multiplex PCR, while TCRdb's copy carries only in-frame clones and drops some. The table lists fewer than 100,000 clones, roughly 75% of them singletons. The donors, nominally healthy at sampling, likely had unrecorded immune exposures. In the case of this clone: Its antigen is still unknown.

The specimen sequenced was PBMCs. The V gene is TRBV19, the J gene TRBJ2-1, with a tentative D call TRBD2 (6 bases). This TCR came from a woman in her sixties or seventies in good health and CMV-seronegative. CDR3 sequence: CASSIGRTSWNEQFF. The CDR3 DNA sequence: TGTGCCAGTAGTATAGGACGAACTAGCTGGAATGAGCAGTTCTTC.